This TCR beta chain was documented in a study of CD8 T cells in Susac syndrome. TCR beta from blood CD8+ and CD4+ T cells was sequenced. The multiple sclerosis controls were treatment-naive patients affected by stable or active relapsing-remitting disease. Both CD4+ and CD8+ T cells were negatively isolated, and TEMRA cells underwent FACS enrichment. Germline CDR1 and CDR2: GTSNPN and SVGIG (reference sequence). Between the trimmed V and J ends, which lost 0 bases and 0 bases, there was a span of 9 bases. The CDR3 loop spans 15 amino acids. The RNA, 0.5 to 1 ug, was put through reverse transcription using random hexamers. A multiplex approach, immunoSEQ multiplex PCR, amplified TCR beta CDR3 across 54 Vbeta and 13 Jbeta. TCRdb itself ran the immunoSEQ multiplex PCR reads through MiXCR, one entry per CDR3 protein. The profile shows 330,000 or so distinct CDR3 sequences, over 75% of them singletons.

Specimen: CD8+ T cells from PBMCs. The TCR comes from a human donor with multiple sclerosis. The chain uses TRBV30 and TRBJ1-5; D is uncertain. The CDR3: CAWSVVADSNQPQHF. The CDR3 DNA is TGTGCCTGGAGTGTAGTGGCGGATAGCAATCAGCCCCAGCATTTT.